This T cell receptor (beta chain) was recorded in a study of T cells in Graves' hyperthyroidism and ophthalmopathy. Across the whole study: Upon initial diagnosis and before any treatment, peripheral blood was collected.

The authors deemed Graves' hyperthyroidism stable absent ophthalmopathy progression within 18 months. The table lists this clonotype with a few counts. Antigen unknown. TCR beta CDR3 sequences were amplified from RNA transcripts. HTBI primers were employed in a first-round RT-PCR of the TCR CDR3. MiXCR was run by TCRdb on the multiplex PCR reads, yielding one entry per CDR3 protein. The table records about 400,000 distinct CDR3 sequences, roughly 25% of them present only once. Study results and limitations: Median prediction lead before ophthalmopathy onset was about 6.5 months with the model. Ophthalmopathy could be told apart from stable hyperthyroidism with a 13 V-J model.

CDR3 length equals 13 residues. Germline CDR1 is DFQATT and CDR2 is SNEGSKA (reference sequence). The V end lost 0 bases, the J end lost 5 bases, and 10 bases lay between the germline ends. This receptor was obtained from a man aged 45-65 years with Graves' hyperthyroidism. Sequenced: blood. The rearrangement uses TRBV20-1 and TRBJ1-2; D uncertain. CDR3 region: CSARDPTEYGYTF. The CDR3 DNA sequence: TGCAGTGCTAGAGATCCAACAGAGTATGGCTACACCTTC.